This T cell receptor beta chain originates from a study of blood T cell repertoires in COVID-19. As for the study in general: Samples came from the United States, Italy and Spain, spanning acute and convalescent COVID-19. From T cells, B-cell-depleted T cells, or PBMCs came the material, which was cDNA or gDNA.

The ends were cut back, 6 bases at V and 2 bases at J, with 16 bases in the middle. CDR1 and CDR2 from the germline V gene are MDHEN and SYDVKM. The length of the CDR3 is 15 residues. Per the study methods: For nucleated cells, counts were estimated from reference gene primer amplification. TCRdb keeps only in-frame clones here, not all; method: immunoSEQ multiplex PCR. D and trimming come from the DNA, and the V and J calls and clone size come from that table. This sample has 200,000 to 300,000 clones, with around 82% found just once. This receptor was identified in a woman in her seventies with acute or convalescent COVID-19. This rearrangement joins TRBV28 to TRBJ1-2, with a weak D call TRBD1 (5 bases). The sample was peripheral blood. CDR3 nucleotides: TGTGCCAGCAGCCCACCCCCGACAGAAAACTATGGCTACACCTTC. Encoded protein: CASSPPPTENYGYTF.